The 22 T cell receptor beta chains below come from one sample, sequenced in a study of cytomegalovirus exposure and HLA in healthy donors. The repertoire was sequenced with immunoSEQ multiplex PCR; TCRdb's copy has only in-frame clones and lacks some. The sample lists 100,000 to 150,000 clones; around nine tenths were seen once. Sequencing used PBMCs. The source of these receptors is a young man in good health and CMV-seropositive.

CDR3 residues: CASSTRASGGYTF. In DNA, the CDR3 is TGCGCCAGCAGCACCCGGGCCTCAGGGGGCTACACCTTC. V is TRBV5-1 and J is TRBJ1-2, with D perhaps matching TRBD1 (5 bases). The length of the CDR3 is 13 residues. Looked up from germline, CDR1 is SGHRS and CDR2 is YFSETQ. V dropped 4 bases and J dropped 8 bases, with 15 bases sitting between them.

This clone was seen only once. The V and J genes are TRBV27 and TRBJ2-5; a possible D gene is TRBD2 (6 bases). CDR3 length: 15 amino acids. The V end was cut by 3 bases, the J end by 2 bases, with 13 bases between. CDR1 MNHEY and CDR2 SMNVEV come from the germline V gene (reference sequence). The CDR3 is CASSFGGAPQETQYF. The CDR3 DNA reads as TGTGCCAGCAGTTTTGGAGGGGCCCCACAAGAGACCCAGTACTTC.

This chain connects TRBV18 to TRBJ1-2; the D gene is possibly TRBD1 (6 bases). CDR1 and CDR2 from the germline V gene are KGHSH and LQKENI. V was clipped by 3 bases and J by 8 bases, with 19 bases between them. The CDR3 covers 15 residues. The CDR3 sequence: CASSPTGTPEVGYTF. For the CDR3, the DNA is TGTGCCAGCTCACCGACCGGGACACCCGAGGTCGGCTACACCTTC.

V is TRBV6-5 and J is TRBJ1-5; D possibly corresponds to TRBD1 (5 bases). The CDR3 sequence is 15 residues long. Trimming removed 0 bases at V and 6 bases at J, with 12 bases between. Germline CDR1 reads MNHEY; CDR2 reads SVGAGI. The CDR3 sequence is CASSYSGGTSQPQHF. As DNA, the CDR3 is TGTGCCAGCAGTTACTCCGGGGGAACAAGTCAGCCCCAGCATTTT.

V and J are TRBV7-2 and TRBJ1-2; D uncertain. Germline V gene lookup returns CDR1 SGHTA and CDR2 FQGNSA. The CDR3 contains 14 residues. V was trimmed by 4 bases and J by 3 bases, leaving 12 bases between them. The CDR3 sequence is CASSYQELHYGYTF. CDR3 DNA: TGTGCCAGCAGCTATCAAGAACTTCACTATGGCTACACCTTC.

This chain joins TRBV4-1 and TRBJ1-2; D is unclear. This CDR3 comprises 15 residues. Germline CDR1 and CDR2: MGHRA and YSYEKL. The germline V and J ends were trimmed by 3 bases and 7 bases, with 18 bases remaining between them. This CDR3 is CASSHALGTSPGYTF. The CDR3 coding sequence is TGCGCCAGCAGCCACGCTCTGGGCACTTCCCCTGGCTACACCTTC.

V gene TRBV4-3 combines with J gene TRBJ1-5, with 8 bases identical to TRBD1. Germline V gene data show CDR1 as LGHNA and CDR2 as YSLEER. The CDR3 runs 15 residues. Trimming cost V 0 bases and J 5 bases; bases outside gene matches: 3. The CDR3 bases are TGCGCCAGCAGCCAAGACGACAGGGGACATCAGCCCCAGCATTTT. Its translation: CASSQDDRGHQPQHF.

This chain uses TRBV5-6 with TRBJ2-5; unclear D gene. Trimming took off 1 base at V and 7 bases at J, with 14 bases between the two ends. This CDR3 has 14 amino acids. Germline CDR1 SGHDT, CDR2 YYEEEE. CDR3 loop: CASSLISGLATQYF. The CDR3 DNA reads TGTGCCAGCAGCTTGATTTCCGGTTTAGCGACCCAGTACTTC.

This sequence joins TRBV9 and TRBJ1-2, with TRBD1 matching 7 bases. Germline CDR1 and CDR2: SGDLS and YYNGEE. The CDR3 totals 15 residues. Unmatched junction bases numbered 10, after V lost 4 bases and J lost 4 bases. CDR3 region: CASSPRDSRSYGYTF. CDR3 in DNA: TGTGCCAGCAGCCCGAGGGACAGTAGGAGCTATGGCTACACCTTC.

The rearrangement uses TRBV6-5 and TRBJ1-5, with D possibly being TRBD1 (6 bases). V was shortened by 6 bases and J by 4 bases, with 10 bases between the two germline ends. CDR3 size: 13 residues. The germline gives CDR1 MNHEY, CDR2 SVGAGI. DNA for the CDR3: TGTGCCAGCAGGAACAGGGAAAATCAGCCCCAGCATTTT. This gives the protein CASRNRENQPQHF.

Regarding this clone: Other DNA variants within this sample encode the same CDR3. The CDR3 region is CASSPGTGTYEQYF. The CDR3 region has the DNA TGTGCCAGCTCACCCGGGACAGGGACCTACGAGCAGTACTTC. The chain uses TRBV18 and TRBJ2-7, with 9 nucleotides matching TRBD1. J lost 2 bases, V lost 3 bases, and 2 bases had no gene match. The CDR3 runs 14 residues. Germline CDR1 and CDR2: KGHSH and LQKENI.

As DNA, the CDR3 is TGTGCCAGCAGCTTAGCGGATCGTCCGGACAGGTTTAGAAACACCATATATTTT. Its translation: CASSLADRPDRFRNTIYF. The V call is TRBV7-9, the J call TRBJ1-3, with 7 bases that match TRBD1. Per the germline V gene, CDR1 is SEHNR and CDR2 is FQNEAQ (reference sequence). The CDR3 spans 18 residues. Trimming cost V 0 bases and J 5 bases; bases outside gene matches: 13.

V usage is TRBV7-2 and J usage is TRBJ2-7; 8 positions match TRBD1. This CDR3 has 15 residues. Germline CDR1 is SGHTA and CDR2 is FQGNSA. With V trimmed by 5 bases and J by 1 base, 7 bases remained unmatched. CDR3 bases: TGTGCCAGCAGCCTTACCGGGGACAGGTCCTACGAGCAGTACTTC. Translated: CASSLTGDRSYEQYF.

The CDR3 region is CASGGSDGVHGYTF. As DNA, the CDR3 is TGTGCCAGCGGAGGCTCCGATGGGGTCCATGGCTACACCTTC. This chain uses TRBV6-4 with TRBJ1-2; D uncertain. The germline V and J ends were trimmed by 8 bases and 6 bases, with 19 bases remaining between them. Looked up from germline, CDR1 is MRHNA and CDR2 is SNTAGT. The CDR3 length is 14 residues.

The gene calls are TRBV14 and TRBJ2-1; D is possibly TRBD1 (6 bases). V was cut by 1 base and J by 7 bases, with 17 bases left in between. Germline CDR1 is SGHDN and CDR2 is FVKESK. There are 16 residues in the CDR3. The CDR3 protein is CASSQAGGRGSNEQFF. The CDR3 DNA reads TGTGCCAGCAGCCAAGCCGGCGGCAGGGGTTCGAATGAGCAGTTCTTC. The full variable domain, in which reference TRBV14 and TRBJ2-1 provide the parts outside the CDR3, is EAGVTQFPSHSVIEKGQTVTLRCDPISGHDNLYWYRRVMGKEIKFLLHFVKESKQDESGMPNNRFLAERTGGTYSTLKVQPAELEDSGVYFCASSQAGGRGSNEQFFGPGTRLTVL.

J is TRBJ2-7 and V is TRBV7-9, with D maybe TRBD2 (5 bases). The CDR3 is 14 amino acids. CDR1 and CDR2 (germline): SEHNR, FQNEAQ (reference sequence). Trimming stripped 5 bases from V and 2 bases from J, with 13 bases between. The CDR3 reads CASSRGSPPYEQYF. The CDR3 bases are TGTGCCAGCAGCCGAGGGTCGCCTCCCTACGAGCAGTACTTC.

The V gene is TRBV28, the J gene TRBJ1-6, with 9 bases matching TRBD1. J lost 8 bases, V lost 0 bases, and 5 bases had no gene match. Germline assignment: CDR1 MDHEN and CDR2 SYDVKM. This CDR3 is built from 16 residues. In nucleotides, the CDR3 is TGTGCCAGCAGTTTATGGGGACAGGGTGTGGATTCACCCCTCCACTTT. It encodes CASSLWGQGVDSPLHF.

The chain uses TRBV11-2 and TRBJ2-7, with D possibly matching TRBD2 (6 bases). V was shortened by 4 bases and J by 4 bases, with 17 bases between the two germline ends. The germline gives CDR1 SGHAT, CDR2 FQNNGV. The CDR3 runs 15 residues. CDR3 bases: TGTGCCAGCAGCTCACCGGAGGGACCTAAATACGAGCAGTACTTC. The encoded protein is CASSSPEGPKYEQYF.

The chain has TRBV25-1 and TRBJ1-1, with a weak D call TRBD1 (5 bases). From germline, CDR1 is MGHDK and CDR2 SYGVNS. The CDR3 contains 13 residues. V was trimmed by 8 bases and J by 1 base, leaving 11 bases between them. The CDR3 spells CASGVGGNTEAFF. CDR3 nucleotides: TGTGCCAGCGGGGTCGGGGGGAACACTGAAGCTTTCTTT.

CDR3 amino acids: CASGGTDQPQHF. CDR3 in DNA: TGCGCCAGCGGGGGGACAGACCAGCCCCAGCATTTT. The V and J genes are TRBV10-2 and TRBJ1-5; 7 bases agree with TRBD1. Germline CDR1 is WSHSY and CDR2 is SAAADI. CDR3 length equals 12 residues. V shed 8 bases, J shed 7 bases, and the junction held 5 bases outside the gene matches.

This clone appeared once. The rearrangement links TRBV6-5 to TRBJ1-2, with 9 bases identical to TRBD1. With 3 bases clipped from V and 5 bases from J, the junction kept 10 bases outside the gene matches. This CDR3 has 16 amino acids. Germline-derived CDR1 and CDR2 are MNHEY and SVGAGI. The CDR3 loop is CASSYSTGTGPYGYTF. The CDR3, as DNA: TGTGCCAGCAGTTATTCCACCGGGACAGGGCCGTATGGCTACACCTTC.

The chain combines TRBV28 with TRBJ2-7, with TRBD2 matching over 8 bases. The germline V gene has CDR1 MDHEN and CDR2 SYDVKM. The trim removed 8 bases at V and 4 bases at J, leaving 7 bases unmatched. This CDR3 comprises 13 residues. The CDR3 nucleotides are TGTGCCAGCGGACGGGGGGGCCGGTACGAGCAGTACTTC. Its protein is CASGRGGRYEQYF.